Listed below are T cell receptor beta chains from one sample, sequenced in a study of blood T cells in healthy people across ages. TCRdb reprocessed the 5' RACE reads via MiXCR and lists one record per CDR3 protein. Counted here are more than 1,400,000 distinct CDR3 sequences, approximately 38% occurring once; the ten biggest clones make up under 8%. The sample consisted of blood. Every receptor here comes from a woman under 30 in good health. CDR3s include the opening cysteine and the closing phenylalanine or tryptophan. The order of the fields is clone size, J gene, V gene, D gene, CDR3 protein, CDR3 DNA. A D gene is named only where the DNA matches it firmly. Clone size is given for some rows only: seen once, a few or many times, or a class if the clone is expanded.

few	TRBJ2-7	TRBV20-1	-	CSARDSMSAAESYEQYF	TGCAGTGCTAGAGATAGTATGTCGGCGGCCGAGTCGTACGAGCAGTACTTC
few	TRBJ2-3	TRBV28	TRBD1	CASSLPPLDRDHPTDTQYF	TGTGCCAGCAGTTTACCCCCGCTGGACAGGGACCATCCCACCGATACGCAGTATTTT
few	TRBJ2-7	TRBV27	TRBD2	CASSLKRGGSYEQYF	TGTGCCAGCAGTTTGAAGCGGGGGGGCTCCTACGAGCAGTACTTC
few	TRBJ2-3	TRBV7-6	-	CASSLYGRGFTDTQYF	TGTGCCAGCAGCTTATACGGACGGGGGTTCACAGATACGCAGTATTTT
-	TRBJ2-2	TRBV20-1	-	CSARAGTNTGELFF	TGCAGTGCTAGGGCGGGGACGAACACCGGGGAGCTGTTTTTT
few	TRBJ1-1	TRBV2	-	CASSEAQGSLNTEAFF	TGTGCCAGCAGTGAAGCGCAGGGATCACTTAACACTGAAGCTTTCTTT
few	TRBJ1-2	TRBV27	TRBD1	CASHRQGTYGYTF	TGTGCCAGCCATAGACAGGGTACCTATGGCTACACCTTC
few	TRBJ2-7	TRBV11-2	TRBD1	CASSHPGQGRVEQYF	TGTGCCAGCAGCCATCCGGGACAGGGGCGCGTCGAGCAGTACTTC
few	TRBJ1-6	TRBV2	-	CACGRPEGNSPLHF	TGTGCCTGTGGGCGGCCTGAAGGGAATTCACCCCTCCACTTT
-	TRBJ2-6	TRBV7-2	-	CASSLTPSATSGANVLTF	TGTGCCAGCAGCTTAACGCCTAGCGCGACCTCTGGGGCCAACGTCCTGACTTTC
-	TRBJ2-7	TRBV21-1	-	CASSKDSTSGWDYEQYF	TGTGCCAGCAGCAAAGATTCGACTAGCGGGTGGGACTACGAGCAGTACTTC
few	TRBJ2-7	TRBV27	-	CASSLAQALNYEQYF	TGTGCCAGCAGTTTAGCCCAGGCCCTGAACTACGAGCAGTACTTC
once	TRBJ2-4	TRBV12-3/TRBV12-4	-	CASILVVETQYF	-
-	TRBJ1-1	TRBV2	-	CVSSEQGTLNTEAFF	TGTGTCAGCAGTGAACAGGGTACCTTGAACACTGAAGCTTTCTTT
-	TRBJ2-1	TRBV18	-	CASSPIGSPYNEQFF	TGTGCCAGCTCACCAATTGGGAGCCCCTACAATGAGCAGTTCTTC
many	TRBJ2-7	TRBV29-1	-	CSVRNFGSYEQYF	TGCAGCGTTCGTAACTTCGGATCCTACGAGCAGTACTTC
-	TRBJ1-4	TRBV27	-	CASSPREAEKLFF	TGTGCCAGCAGTCCTCGGGAGGCTGAAAAACTGTTTTTT
-	TRBJ1-1	TRBV6-1	-	CASSVRNTEAFF	TGTGCCAGCAGTGTTCGTAACACTGAAGCTTTCTTT
-	TRBJ2-5	TRBV2	-	CASIPSRGGHKKETQYF	TGTGCCAGCATACCTTCGAGAGGGGGACACAAAAAAGAGACCCAGTACTTC
few	TRBJ1-2	TRBV5-1	TRBD1	CASSLTGGADYGYTF	TGCGCCAGCAGCTTGACAGGGGGCGCGGACTATGGCTACACCTTC